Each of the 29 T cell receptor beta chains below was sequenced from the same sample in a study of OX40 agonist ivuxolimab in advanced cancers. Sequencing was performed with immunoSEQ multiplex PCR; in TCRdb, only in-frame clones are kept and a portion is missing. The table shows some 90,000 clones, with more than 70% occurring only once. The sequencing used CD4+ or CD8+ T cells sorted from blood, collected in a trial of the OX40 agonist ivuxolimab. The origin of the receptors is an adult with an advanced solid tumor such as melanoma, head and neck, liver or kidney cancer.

The CDR3 here is CASSLFPPQGYTF. CDR3 DNA: TGTGCCAGCAGTTTATTCCCCCCTCAGGGCTACACCTTC. The rearrangement uses TRBV28 and TRBJ1-2; D is uncertain. Per the germline V gene, CDR1 is MDHEN and CDR2 is SYDVKM. This CDR3 spans 13 amino acids. V lost 1 base and J lost 8, with 11 bases in between.

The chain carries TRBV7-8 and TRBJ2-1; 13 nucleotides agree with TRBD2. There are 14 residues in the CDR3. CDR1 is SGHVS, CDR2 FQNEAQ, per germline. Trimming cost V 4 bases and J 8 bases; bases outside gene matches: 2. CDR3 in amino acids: CASSSGLAGDEQFF. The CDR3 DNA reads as TGTGCCAGCAGCTCCGGACTAGCGGGAGATGAGCAGTTCTTC.

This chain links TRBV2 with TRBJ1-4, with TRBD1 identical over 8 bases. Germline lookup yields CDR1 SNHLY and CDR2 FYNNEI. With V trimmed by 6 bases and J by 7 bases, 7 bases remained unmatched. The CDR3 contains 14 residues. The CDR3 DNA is TGTGCCAGCAGCATCAGGGGGCAGGGTGAAAAACTGTTTTTT. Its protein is CASSIRGQGEKLFF.

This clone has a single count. Here the CDR3 reads CASSEAILFRPEAFF. CDR3 sequence (DNA): TGTGCCAGCAGTGAAGCTATTTTATTCCGGCCTGAAGCTTTCTTT. V gene TRBV2 combines with J gene TRBJ1-1, with D uncertain. This CDR3 contains 15 residues. Germline V gene data show CDR1 as SNHLY and CDR2 as FYNNEI. The germline V and J ends were trimmed by 0 bases and 6 bases, with 14 bases remaining between them.

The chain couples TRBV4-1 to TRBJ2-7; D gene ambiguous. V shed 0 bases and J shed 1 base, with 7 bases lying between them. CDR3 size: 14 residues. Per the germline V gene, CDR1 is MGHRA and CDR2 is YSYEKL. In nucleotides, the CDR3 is TGCGCCAGCAGCCAAGATGTGGAGTCCTACGAGCAGTACGTC. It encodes CASSQDVESYEQYV.

CDR3 loop: CASRLQFLSTGNTGELFF. The CDR3 bases are TGTGCCAGTAGACTCCAATTCTTGTCAACAGGAAACACCGGGGAGCTGTTTTTT. This sequence joins TRBV19 and TRBJ2-2; possibly TRBD1 for D (5 bases). The V end was cut by 6 bases, the J end by 2 bases, with 22 bases between. The germline V gene encodes CDR1 LNHDA and CDR2 SQIVND (reference sequence). The CDR3 sequence is 18 residues long. The full variable domain, rest sourced from reference TRBV19 and TRBJ2-2, is DGGITQSPKYLFRKEGQNVTLSCEQNLNHDAMYWYRQDPGQGLRLIYYSQIVNDFQKGDIAEGYSVSREKKESFPLTVTSAQKNPTAFYLCASRLQFLSTGNTGELFFGEGSRLTVL.

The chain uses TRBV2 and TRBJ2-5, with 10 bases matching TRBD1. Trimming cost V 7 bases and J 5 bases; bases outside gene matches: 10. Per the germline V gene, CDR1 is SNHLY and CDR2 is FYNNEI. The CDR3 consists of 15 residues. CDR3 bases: TGTGCCAGCACAGGGAGGGGACAGGGGCAGGAGACCCAGTACTTC. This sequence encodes CASTGRGQGQETQYF.

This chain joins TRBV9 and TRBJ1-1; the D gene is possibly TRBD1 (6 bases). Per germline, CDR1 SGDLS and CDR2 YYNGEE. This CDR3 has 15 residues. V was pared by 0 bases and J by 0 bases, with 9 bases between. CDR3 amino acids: CASSVGGAMNTEAFF. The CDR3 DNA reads TGTGCCAGCAGCGTAGGGGGGGCGATGAACACTGAAGCTTTCTTT.

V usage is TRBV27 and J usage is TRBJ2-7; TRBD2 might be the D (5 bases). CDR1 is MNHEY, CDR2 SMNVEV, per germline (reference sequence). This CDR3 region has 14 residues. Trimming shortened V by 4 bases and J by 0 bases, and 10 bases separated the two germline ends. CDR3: CASSSKRLSYEQYF. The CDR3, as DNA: TGTGCCAGCAGTTCAAAGCGGCTCTCCTACGAGCAGTACTTC.

The CDR3 coding sequence is TGCGCCAGCAGCTTGGAGGCGGGAGCGGGGACAGATACGCAGTATTTT. This gives the protein CASSLEAGAGTDTQYF. The chain joins TRBV5-1 to TRBJ2-3, with 7 bases that match TRBD2. This CDR3 contains 16 residues. V shed 0 bases and J 3 bases; nucleotides not matched to a gene: 7. CDR1 is SGHRS and CDR2 is YFSETQ in the germline V gene.

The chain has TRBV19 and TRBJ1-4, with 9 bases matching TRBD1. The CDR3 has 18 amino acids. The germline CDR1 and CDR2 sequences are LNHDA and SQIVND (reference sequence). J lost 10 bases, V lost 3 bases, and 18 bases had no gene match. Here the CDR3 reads CASSIPDRGYSSVGKLFF. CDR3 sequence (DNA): TGTGCCAGTAGTATTCCGGACAGGGGATATAGTTCGGTCGGAAAACTGTTTTTT.

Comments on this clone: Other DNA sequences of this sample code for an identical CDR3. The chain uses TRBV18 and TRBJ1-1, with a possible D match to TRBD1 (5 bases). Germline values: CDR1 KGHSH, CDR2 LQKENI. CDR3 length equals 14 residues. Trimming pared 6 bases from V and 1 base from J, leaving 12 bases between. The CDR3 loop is CASSPGASNTEAFF. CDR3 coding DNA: TGTGCCAGCTCGCCCGGGGCTTCGAACACTGAAGCTTTCTTT.

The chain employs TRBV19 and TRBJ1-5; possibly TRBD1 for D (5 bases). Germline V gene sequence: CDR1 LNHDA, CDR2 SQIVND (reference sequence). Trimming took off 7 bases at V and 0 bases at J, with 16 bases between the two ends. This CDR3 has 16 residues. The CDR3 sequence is CASTTTGARSNQPQHF. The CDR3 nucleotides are TGTGCCAGTACCACCACCGGGGCCCGTAGCAATCAGCCCCAGCATTTT.

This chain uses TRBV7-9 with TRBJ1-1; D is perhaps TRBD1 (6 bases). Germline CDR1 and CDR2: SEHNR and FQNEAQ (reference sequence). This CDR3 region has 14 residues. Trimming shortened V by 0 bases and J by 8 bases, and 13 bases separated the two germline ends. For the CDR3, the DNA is TGTGCCAGCAGCTTAGCGGGGCAGGGGATCGAAGCTTTCTTT. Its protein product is CASSLAGQGIEAFF.

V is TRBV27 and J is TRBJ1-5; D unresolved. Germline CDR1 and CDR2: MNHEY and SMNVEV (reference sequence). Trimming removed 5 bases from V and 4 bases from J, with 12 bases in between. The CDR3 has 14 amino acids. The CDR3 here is CASSPAQPNQPQHF. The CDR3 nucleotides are TGTGCCAGCAGTCCCGCCCAGCCAAATCAGCCCCAGCATTTT.

The chain's CDR3 is CASSDGLAGTDTQYF. CDR3 DNA sequence: TGCGCCAGCAGTGATGGGTTAGCGGGCACAGATACGCAGTATTTT. V and J are TRBV10-1 and TRBJ2-3; possibly TRBD2 for D (6 bases). The CDR3 totals 15 residues. V lost 3 bases and J lost 1, with 11 bases in between. The germline V gene encodes CDR1 WNHNN and CDR2 SYGVQD (reference sequence).

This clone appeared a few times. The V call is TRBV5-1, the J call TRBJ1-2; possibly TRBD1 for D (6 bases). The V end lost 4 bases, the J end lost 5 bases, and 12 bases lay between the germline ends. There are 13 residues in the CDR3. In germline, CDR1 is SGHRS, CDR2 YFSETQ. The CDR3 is CASSAQGSYGYTF. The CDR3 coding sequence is TGCGCCAGCAGCGCGCAGGGGTCTTATGGCTACACCTTC.

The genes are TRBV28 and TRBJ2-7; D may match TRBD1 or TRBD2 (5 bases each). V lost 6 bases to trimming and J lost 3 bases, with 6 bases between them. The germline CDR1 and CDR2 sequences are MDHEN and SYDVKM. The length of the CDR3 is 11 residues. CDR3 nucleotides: TGTGCCAGCAGGGGGGTCTACGAGCAGTACTTC. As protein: CASRGVYEQYF. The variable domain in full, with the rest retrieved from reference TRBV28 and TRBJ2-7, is DVKVTQSSRYLVKRTGEKVFLECVQDMDHENMFWYRQDPGLGLRLIYFSYDVKMKEKGDIPEGYSVSREKKERFSLILESASTNQTSMYLCASRGVYEQYFGPGTRLTVT.

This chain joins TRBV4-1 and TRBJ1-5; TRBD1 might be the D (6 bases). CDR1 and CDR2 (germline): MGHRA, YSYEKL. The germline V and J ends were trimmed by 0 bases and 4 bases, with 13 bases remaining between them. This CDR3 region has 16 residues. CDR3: CASSQDFTGTNQPQHF. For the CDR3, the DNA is TGCGCCAGCAGCCAAGATTTCACAGGGACTAATCAGCCCCAGCATTTT.

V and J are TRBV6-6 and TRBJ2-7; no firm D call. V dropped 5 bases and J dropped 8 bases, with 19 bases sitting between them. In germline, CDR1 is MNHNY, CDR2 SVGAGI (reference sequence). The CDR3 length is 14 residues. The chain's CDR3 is CASSPRDSDLKQYV. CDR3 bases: TGTGCCAGCAGTCCCCGAGACTCGGATCTGAAGCAGTACGTC.

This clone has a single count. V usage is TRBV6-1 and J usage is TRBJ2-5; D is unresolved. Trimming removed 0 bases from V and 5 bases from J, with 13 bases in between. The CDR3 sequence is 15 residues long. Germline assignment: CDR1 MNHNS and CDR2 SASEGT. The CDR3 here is CASSEAKGVLETQYF. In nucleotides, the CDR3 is TGTGCCAGCAGTGAAGCGAAAGGAGTGTTGGAGACCCAGTACTTC.

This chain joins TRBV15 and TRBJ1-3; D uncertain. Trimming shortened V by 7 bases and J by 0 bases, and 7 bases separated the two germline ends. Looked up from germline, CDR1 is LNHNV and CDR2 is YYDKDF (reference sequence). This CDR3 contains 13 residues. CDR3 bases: TGTGCCACCACACGGGGCTCTGGAAACACCATATATTTT. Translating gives CATTRGSGNTIYF.

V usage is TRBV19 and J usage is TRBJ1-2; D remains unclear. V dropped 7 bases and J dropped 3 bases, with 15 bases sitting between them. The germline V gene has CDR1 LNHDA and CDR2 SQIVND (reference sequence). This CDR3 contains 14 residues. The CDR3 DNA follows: TGTGCCAGTACCCTGGACCTTTGGGACTATGGCTACACCTTC. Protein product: CASTLDLWDYGYTF.

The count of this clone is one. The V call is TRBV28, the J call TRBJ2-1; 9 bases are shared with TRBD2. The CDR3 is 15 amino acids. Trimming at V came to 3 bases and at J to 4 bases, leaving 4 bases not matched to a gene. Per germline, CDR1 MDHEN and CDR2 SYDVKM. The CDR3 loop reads CASSFSGRPYNEQFF. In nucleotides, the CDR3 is TGTGCCAGCAGTTTTAGCGGGAGACCGTACAATGAGCAGTTCTTC.

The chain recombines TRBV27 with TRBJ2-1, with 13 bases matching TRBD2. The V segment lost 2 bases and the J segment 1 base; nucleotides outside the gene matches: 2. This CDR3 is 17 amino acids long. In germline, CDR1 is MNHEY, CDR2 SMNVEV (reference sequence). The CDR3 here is CASSLGLAGVSYNEQFF. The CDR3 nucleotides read TGTGCCAGCAGTTTAGGACTAGCGGGAGTATCCTACAATGAGCAGTTCTTC.

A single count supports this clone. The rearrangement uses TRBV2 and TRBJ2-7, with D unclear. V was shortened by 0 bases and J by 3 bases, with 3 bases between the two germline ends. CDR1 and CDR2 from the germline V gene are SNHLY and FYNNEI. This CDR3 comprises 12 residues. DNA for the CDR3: TGTGCCAGCAGTGAAGCAAGCTACGAGCAGTACTTC. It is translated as CASSEASYEQYF. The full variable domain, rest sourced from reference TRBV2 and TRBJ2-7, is EPEVTQTPSHQVTQMGQEVILRCVPISNHLYFYWYRQILGQKVEFLVSFYNNEISEKSEIFDDQFSVERPDGSNFTLKIRSTKLEDSAMYFCASSEASYEQYFGPGTRLTVT.

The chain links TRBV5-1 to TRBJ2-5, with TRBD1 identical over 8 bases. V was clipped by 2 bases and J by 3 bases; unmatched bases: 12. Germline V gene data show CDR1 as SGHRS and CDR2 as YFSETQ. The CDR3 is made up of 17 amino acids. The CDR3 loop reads CASSFGTSGQAEETQYF. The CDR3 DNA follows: TGCGCCAGCAGCTTTGGGACCTCGGGACAGGCTGAAGAGACCCAGTACTTC.

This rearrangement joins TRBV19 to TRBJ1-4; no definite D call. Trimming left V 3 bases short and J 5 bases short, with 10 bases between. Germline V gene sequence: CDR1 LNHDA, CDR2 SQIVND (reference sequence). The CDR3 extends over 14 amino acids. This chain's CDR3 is CASSMRQNNEKLFF. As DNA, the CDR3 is TGTGCCAGTAGTATGAGGCAGAACAATGAAAAACTGTTTTTT.

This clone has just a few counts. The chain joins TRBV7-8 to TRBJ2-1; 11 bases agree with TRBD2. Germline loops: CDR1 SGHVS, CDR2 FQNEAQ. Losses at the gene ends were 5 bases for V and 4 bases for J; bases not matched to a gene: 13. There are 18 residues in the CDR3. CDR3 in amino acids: CASSAQRPGLADYNEQFF. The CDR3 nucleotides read TGTGCCAGCAGCGCACAGAGACCGGGACTAGCGGATTACAATGAGCAGTTCTTC.